Listed here are 28 T cell receptor beta chains from one sample, sequenced in a study of blood T cell repertoires in COVID-19. Sequencing used immunoSEQ multiplex PCR; TCRdb keeps in-frame clones, though not all of them. Here the sample spans fewer than 200,000 clones, about 75% being singletons. Input material: peripheral blood. These receptor sequences come from a woman aged 50 to 60 with active or convalescent COVID-19.

This rearrangement joins TRBV30 to TRBJ1-1; D call uncertain. Germline values: CDR1 GTSNPN, CDR2 SVGIG (reference sequence). The CDR3 consists of 12 residues. V shed 2 bases and J shed 0 bases, with 4 bases lying between them. The CDR3 sequence is CAWSQMNTEAFF. For the CDR3, the DNA is TGTGCCTGGAGTCAGATGAACACTGAAGCTTTCTTT.

This chain joins TRBV7-9 and TRBJ1-5, with D perhaps TRBD1 (6 bases). Germline assignment: CDR1 SEHNR and CDR2 FQNEAQ (reference sequence). CDR3 length: 15 amino acids. Trimming stripped 1 base from V and 0 bases from J, with 7 bases between. CDR3 nucleotides: TGTGCCAGCAGCTTAGGACAGGCTAGCAATCAGCCCCAGCATTTT. Translated: CASSLGQASNQPQHF.

This chain connects TRBV5-6 to TRBJ2-5; 11 nucleotides align to TRBD2. CDR1 and CDR2 (germline): SGHDT, YYEEEE. The CDR3 length is 18 residues. With 1 base clipped from V and 4 bases from J, the junction kept 12 bases outside the gene matches. The CDR3: CASSLWRDSGRAGETQYF. The CDR3 nucleotides read TGTGCCAGCAGCTTGTGGAGGGATAGCGGGAGGGCCGGAGAGACCCAGTACTTC.

This clone came up a few times. The rearrangement uses TRBV27 and TRBJ2-5; no firm D call. CDR1 and CDR2 (germline): MNHEY, SMNVEV (reference sequence). Trimming cost V 5 bases and J 5 bases, with 12 bases left between them. The CDR3 has 13 residues. DNA for the CDR3: TGTGCCAGCAGTACGCCGTCGCGGGAGACCCAGTACTTC. Its protein product is CASSTPSRETQYF.

The chain links TRBV19 to TRBJ1-5; perhaps TRBD1 as D (5 bases). V was clipped by 5 bases and J by 7 bases, with 21 bases between them. Germline lookup yields CDR1 LNHDA and CDR2 SQIVND (reference sequence). CDR3 size: 16 residues. The CDR3 region has the DNA TGTGCCAGTAGTGTCCAGGTGGGGTCCGGGGGACAGCCCCAGCATTTT. It codes for CASSVQVGSGGQPQHF. The full variable domain, rest sourced from reference TRBV19 and TRBJ1-5, is DGGITQSPKYLFRKEGQNVTLSCEQNLNHDAMYWYRQDPGQGLRLIYYSQIVNDFQKGDIAEGYSVSREKKESFPLTVTSAQKNPTAFYLCASSVQVGSGGQPQHFGDGTRLSIL.

The chain recombines TRBV6-6 with TRBJ1-4; a weak D match, TRBD1 (5 bases). The germline gives CDR1 MNHNY, CDR2 SVGAGI (reference sequence). V lost 0 bases, J lost 7 bases, and 12 bases lay in between. The CDR3 covers 15 residues. CDR3 nucleotides: TGTGCCAGCAGTTACTCGCAGGGTCTGAGTGAAAAACTGTTTTTT. This encodes CASSYSQGLSEKLFF.

This clone was found a few times. The chain employs TRBV6-5 and TRBJ1-5, with D tentatively TRBD1 (6 bases). V lost 5 bases to trimming and J lost 5 bases, with 13 bases between them. The CDR3 length is 14 residues. CDR1 and CDR2 (germline): MNHEY, SVGAGI. The CDR3 spells CASSTGGQDQPQHF. The CDR3 region has the DNA TGTGCCAGCAGTACCGGGGGGCAAGATCAGCCCCAGCATTTT.

There are a few counts of this clone. The V gene is TRBV4-3, the J gene TRBJ1-2, with D tentatively TRBD1 (6 bases). CDR1 and CDR2 from the germline V gene are LGHNA and YSLEER. CDR3 length: 14 amino acids. Trimming pared 3 bases from V and 7 bases from J, leaving 15 bases between. Here the CDR3 DNA reads TGCGCCAGCAGCCAGGGAGCCCGAGGGGGTGGCTACACCTTC. Translated, it gives CASSQGARGGGYTF.

The chain couples TRBV12-3 or TRBV12-4 to TRBJ1-1; D is possibly TRBD1 (6 bases). The CDR3 extends over 13 amino acids. V was clipped by 3 bases and J by 5 bases, with 10 bases between them. The CDR3: CASSFQRGTEAFF. The CDR3 nucleotides are TGTGCCAGCAGTTTTCAGAGGGGGACTGAAGCTTTCTTT.

The table lists this clone with many counts. The genes are TRBV6-2 or TRBV6-3 and TRBJ2-7, with a tentative D call TRBD2 (5 bases). The germline V gene encodes CDR1 MNHEY and CDR2 SVGEGT. The CDR3 is 15 residues long. Trimming cost V 2 bases and J 3 bases, with 14 bases left between them. The CDR3 DNA reads as TGTGCCAGCAGTTACGACGGGAAAGTGCTCTACGAGCAGTACTTC. Amino acids: CASSYDGKVLYEQYF.

The rearrangement links TRBV6-5 to TRBJ2-1, with TRBD2 matching 7 bases. Germline CDR1 MNHEY, CDR2 SVGAGI. The junction had 11 bases not matched to a gene; V was cut back by 0 bases and J by 9 bases. The CDR3 length is 16 residues. The chain's CDR3 is CASSYSGGREGGEQFF. Written as DNA, the CDR3 is TGTGCCAGCAGTTACTCGGGCGGGAGAGAGGGCGGTGAGCAGTTCTTC.

The genes are TRBV19 and TRBJ1-2, with D perhaps matching TRBD1 (5 bases). CDR3 length: 15 residues. V lost 5 bases, J lost 4 bases, and 17 bases lay in between. CDR1 and CDR2 from the germline V gene are LNHDA and SQIVND (reference sequence). The CDR3 protein is CASSRGVRLPYGYTF. The DNA of the CDR3 is TGTGCCAGTAGTCGGGGGGTGAGACTACCCTATGGCTACACCTTC.

V gene TRBV9 combines with J gene TRBJ2-7; 12 nucleotides match TRBD1. The CDR3 covers 14 residues. Germline V gene lookup returns CDR1 SGDLS and CDR2 YYNGEE. Losses at the gene ends were 0 bases for V and 9 bases for J; bases not matched to a gene: 4. CDR3 sequence reads: CASSVAGQGAAQYF. CDR3 nucleotides: TGTGCCAGCAGCGTAGCGGGACAGGGGGCGGCGCAGTACTTC.

V gene TRBV11-2 combines with J gene TRBJ1-2; D gene uncertain. With 3 bases removed from V and 8 bases from J, the gap between germline ends came to 13 bases. This CDR3 spans 13 amino acids. CDR1 and CDR2 from the germline V gene are SGHAT and FQNNGV. CDR3 nucleotides: TGTGCCAGCAGCTTCCTGGGCAGCAACGGCTACACCTTC. Translation gives CASSFLGSNGYTF.

This clone was recorded only once. V gene TRBV9 combines with J gene TRBJ1-2; D remains ambiguous. Trimming removed 0 bases at V and 7 bases at J, with 13 bases between. The CDR3 sequence is 14 residues long. CDR1 is SGDLS, CDR2 YYNGEE, per germline. The DNA for the CDR3 is TGTGCCAGCAGCGTAGACGGGGTATCGGTTGGCTACACCTTC. Protein: CASSVDGVSVGYTF. Filled out from reference TRBV9 and TRBJ1-2, the complete variable domain reads DSGVTQTPKHLITATGQRVTLRCSPRSGDLSVYWYQQSLDQGLQFLIQYYNGEERAKGNILERFSAQQFPDLHSELNLSSLELGDSALYFCASSVDGVSVGYTFGSGTRLTVV.

The chain is built from TRBV4-3 and TRBJ2-2, with 8 bases aligning to TRBD1. CDR1 is LGHNA and CDR2 is YSLEER in the germline V gene. CDR3 length: 15 residues. V lost 4 bases, J lost 6 bases, and 7 bases stayed unmatched. CDR3 loop: CASSPIQGAAGELFF. The CDR3 DNA is TGCGCCAGCAGCCCCATCCAGGGGGCGGCCGGGGAGCTGTTTTTT.

This clone was found a few times. The genes are TRBV2 and TRBJ2-7; D might be TRBD2 (5 bases). The CDR3 length is 13 residues. CDR1 is SNHLY and CDR2 is FYNNEI in the germline V gene. The germline V and J ends were trimmed by 3 bases and 3 bases, with 9 bases remaining between them. The CDR3 reads CASSDLGSYEQYF. The DNA for the CDR3 is TGTGCCAGCAGTGATTTGGGGAGCTACGAGCAGTACTTC.

J is TRBJ2-7 and V is TRBV3-1 (or the pseudogene TRBV3-2), with TRBD1 as a possible D gene (6 bases). With 4 bases removed from V and 7 bases from J, the gap between germline ends came to 14 bases. This CDR3 has 13 amino acids. The germline gives CDR1 LGHDT, CDR2 YNNKEL (reference sequence). The CDR3 sequence: CASSRHQGSEQYF. CDR3 in DNA: TGTGCCAGCAGCCGACACCAGGGGAGTGAGCAGTACTTC.

V is TRBV28 and J is TRBJ1-5, with TRBD1 as a possible D gene (6 bases). This CDR3 region has 15 residues. The V end lost 3 bases, the J end lost 3 bases, and 12 bases lay between the germline ends. Germline lookup yields CDR1 MDHEN and CDR2 SYDVKM. CDR3 in DNA: TGTGCCAGCAGTTTCGGCGGACAGAACAATCAGCCCCAGCATTTT. Translation: CASSFGGQNNQPQHF.

The rearrangement joins TRBV27 to TRBJ1-6; TRBD1 agrees at 7 bases. This CDR3 is built from 15 residues. J lost 7 bases, V lost 6 bases, and 9 bases had no gene match. The germline V gene encodes CDR1 MNHEY and CDR2 SMNVEV (reference sequence). CDR3 in amino acids: CASSLGGGRNSPLHF. The CDR3 DNA is TGTGCCAGCAGCCTCGGAGGGGGCCGGAATTCACCCCTCCACTTT.

The J gene is TRBJ1-1, the V gene TRBV6-5, with 9 bases fitting TRBD1. CDR1 is MNHEY, CDR2 SVGAGI, per germline. This CDR3 is built from 15 residues. After removal of 6 bases from V and 3 bases from J, the junction contained 8 bases not matched to a gene. CDR3 protein: CASRPNRGHDTEAFF. CDR3 DNA: TGTGCCAGCAGGCCAAACAGGGGGCACGACACTGAAGCTTTCTTT.

This chain links TRBV7-2 with TRBJ2-1; tentatively, D is TRBD2 (5 bases). CDR1 and CDR2 (germline): SGHTA, FQGNSA. Trimming cost V 5 bases and J 6 bases, with 14 bases left between them. The length of the CDR3 is 14 residues. CDR3 coding DNA: TGTGCCAGCAGCCTAGGACTGAGCGTCAATGAGCAGTTCTTC. Amino acids: CASSLGLSVNEQFF.

The rearrangement links TRBV9 to TRBJ1-2, with 12 bases matching TRBD1. V was clipped by 0 bases and J by 6 bases; unmatched bases: 6. This CDR3 is 16 amino acids long. From germline, CDR1 is SGDLS and CDR2 YYNGEE. The CDR3 DNA reads TGTGCCAGCAGCGTAGATCTGGGACAGGGGGCGGATGGCTACACCTTC. This gives the protein CASSVDLGQGADGYTF.

V gene TRBV19 combines with J gene TRBJ2-1, with D perhaps matching TRBD2 (6 bases). The germline V gene encodes CDR1 LNHDA and CDR2 SQIVND (reference sequence). Trimming removed 1 base at V and 6 bases at J, with 28 bases between. The CDR3 sequence is 20 residues long. CDR3 bases: TGTGCCAGTAGTATAGTTCTTTGGGTGGCAGCCACTATGGGACTCAATGAGCAGTTCTTC. This sequence encodes CASSIVLWVAATMGLNEQFF.

The chain employs TRBV19 and TRBJ2-1; TRBD2 matches 8 bases. J lost 2 bases, V lost 3 bases, and 6 bases had no gene match. The CDR3 is 16 residues long. CDR1 is LNHDA and CDR2 is SQIVND in the germline V gene (reference sequence). DNA of the CDR3: TGTGCCAGTAGTATGGGGGCTAGCGGGCCCTACAATGAGCAGTTCTTC. It codes for CASSMGASGPYNEQFF.

The chain employs TRBV4-2 and TRBJ2-7, with TRBD2 matching 11 bases. The trim removed 4 bases at V and 1 base at J, leaving 12 bases unmatched. The CDR3 is 18 amino acids. CDR1 LGHNA and CDR2 YNFKEQ come from the germline V gene. In DNA, the CDR3 is TGTGCCAGCAGCCCAGAAATTGCGACTAGCGGGAAGTCCTACGAGCAGTACTTC. Its translation is CASSPEIATSGKSYEQYF.

The chain links TRBV18 to TRBJ2-7, with TRBD1 as a possible D gene (7 bases). This CDR3 contains 14 residues. CDR1 is KGHSH, CDR2 LQKENI, per germline. The V gene lost 4 bases and the J gene lost 1 base, with 11 bases spanning the gap. The chain's CDR3 is CASSQTGRSYEQYF. The CDR3 DNA reads TGTGCCAGCTCACAGACAGGGAGGTCCTACGAGCAGTACTTC.

The chain has TRBV9 and TRBJ1-6, with TRBD1 matching over 7 bases. CDR3 length: 14 residues. Unmatched junction bases numbered 1, after V lost 0 bases and J lost 7 bases. CDR1 and CDR2 from the germline V gene are SGDLS and YYNGEE. The CDR3, as DNA: TGTGCCAGCAGCGTAGAACAGGGGAATTCACCCCTCCACTTT. Translated: CASSVEQGNSPLHF.